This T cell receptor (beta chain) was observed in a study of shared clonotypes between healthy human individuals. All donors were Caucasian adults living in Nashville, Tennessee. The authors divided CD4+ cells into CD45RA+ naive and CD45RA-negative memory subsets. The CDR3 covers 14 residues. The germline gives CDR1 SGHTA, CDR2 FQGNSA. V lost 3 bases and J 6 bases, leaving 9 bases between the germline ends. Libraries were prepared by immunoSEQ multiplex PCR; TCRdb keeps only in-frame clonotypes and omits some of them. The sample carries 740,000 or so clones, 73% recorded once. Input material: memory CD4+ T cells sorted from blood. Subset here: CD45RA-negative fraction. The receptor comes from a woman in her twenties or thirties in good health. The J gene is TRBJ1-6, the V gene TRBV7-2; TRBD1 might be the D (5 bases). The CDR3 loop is CASSLLGVNSPLHF. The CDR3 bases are TGTGCCAGCAGCTTGTTAGGGGTTAATTCACCCCTCCACTTT.